These 19 T cell receptor beta chains came from one sample sequenced in a study of T cells after yellow fever vaccination (dated by TCRdb to about 2019). The label giving this sample's treatment or condition can be read as: live attenuated yellow fever vaccine strain. The method was 5' RACE. Sequencing instrument: Illumina NovaSeq 6000. The raw public data were reprocessed by TCRdb itself: fastp quality trimming at Q25, MiXCR clonotype calling, in-frame beta chains only. Identical CDR3 protein sequences are pooled into one entry, listed with their most common genes and DNA. The sample table records approximately 26,000 distinct CDR3 sequences; approximately 4.2% of these occur just once. The ten largest clones represent roughly two fifths of the sample. The sequenced sample was PBMCs, either bulk or a sorted T-cell subset (CD4+, CD8+, memory, or dextramer-sorted; not recorded which), obtained on the day of the yellow fever booster vaccination. The receptors stem from a man younger than 35 who received the YFV17D yellow fever vaccine.

This clonotype was seen repeatedly, ten times or more. The rearrangement uses TRBV12-3 or TRBV12-4 and TRBJ2-5, with D possibly being TRBD2 (5 bases). With 5 bases removed from V and 4 bases from J, the gap between germline ends came to 11 bases. The CDR3 extends over 13 amino acids. CDR3 nucleotides: TGTGCCAGCAGTGTTCGTCGGGGAGAGACCCAGTACTTC. Translated: CASSVRRGETQYF.

This clonotype occurred many times. The chain couples TRBV12-3 or TRBV12-4 to TRBJ2-3; 11 bases are shared with TRBD2. After removal of 2 bases from V and 1 base from J, the junction contained 2 bases not matched to a gene. This CDR3 is 16 amino acids long. The CDR3 DNA sequence: TGTGCCAGCAGTTTACCTAGCGGGGGGCGCACAGATACGCAGTATTTT. This translates into CASSLPSGGRTDTQYF.

This clonotype has a count of ten or more. The CDR3 DNA sequence: TGTGCCAGCAGTCTTCAAGACAGGGCTTATGGCTACACCTTC. Translated: CASSLQDRAYGYTF. The chain carries TRBV28 and TRBJ1-2, with 7 bases that match TRBD1. The CDR3 totals 14 residues. From germline, CDR1 is MDHEN and CDR2 SYDVKM. With V trimmed by 5 bases and J by 5 bases, 8 bases remained unmatched.

This clonotype was detected ten times or more. The genes are TRBV5-1 and TRBJ2-5; 9 bases are shared with TRBD2. With 5 bases clipped from V and 5 bases from J, the junction kept 7 bases outside the gene matches. The CDR3 has 14 amino acids. CDR1 is SGHRS and CDR2 is YFSETQ in the germline V gene. The chain's CDR3 is CASRPGLAMETQYF. CDR3 nucleotide sequence: TGCGCCAGCAGACCGGGACTAGCCATGGAGACCCAGTACTTC.

This clonotype was found many times. The chain recombines TRBV7-6 with TRBJ2-1; D remains ambiguous. This CDR3 has 11 residues. V lost 1 base and J 10 bases, leaving 5 bases between the germline ends. Germline loops: CDR1 SGHVS, CDR2 FNYEAQ. The DNA for the CDR3 is TGTGCCAGCAGCTTAGTGTCCGAGCAGTTCTTC. Translation: CASSLVSEQFF.

This clonotype was seen repeatedly, ten times or more. V usage is TRBV12-3 or TRBV12-4 and J usage is TRBJ1-4, with D perhaps matching TRBD1 (5 bases). With 3 bases removed from V and 10 bases from J, the gap between germline ends came to 15 bases. The CDR3 is made up of 14 amino acids. This chain's CDR3 is CASSLGGGRGKLFF. In DNA, the CDR3 is TGTGCCAGCAGTTTGGGAGGCGGAAGGGGAAAACTGTTTTTT.

This clonotype has a count of ten or more. The CDR3 region is CASSQGRTNEKLFF. CDR3 bases: TGTGCCAGCAGCCAAGGGAGGACTAATGAAAAACTGTTTTTT. The chain recombines TRBV7-2 with TRBJ1-4; D is ambiguous. In germline, CDR1 is SGHTA, CDR2 FQGNSA. Trimming took 5 bases from V and 2 from J, leaving 9 bases between them. The CDR3 runs 14 residues.

On this clonotype: A much bigger clone sits one base away, suggesting this may be a read error. J is TRBJ2-5 and V is TRBV20-1, with D unresolved. The J call could be wrong; TRBJ2-1 is a better fit for the DNA end. The CDR3 length is 11 residues. Per germline, CDR1 DFQATT and CDR2 SNEGSKA (reference sequence). The CDR3 bases are TGCAGTGCTAGACGAGAAGAGACCCAGTTCTTC. Translation: CSARREETQFF.

The sample holds many counts of this clonotype. J is TRBJ1-5 and V is TRBV6-6; D possibly corresponds to TRBD1 (6 bases). Germline V gene sequence: CDR1 MNHNY, CDR2 SVGAGI (reference sequence). This CDR3 has 15 residues. Trimming removed 6 bases from V and 1 base from J, with 13 bases in between. The CDR3 reads CASSHTGSSNQPQHF. The CDR3 DNA reads TGTGCCAGCAGCCACACAGGGTCAAGCAATCAGCCCCAGCATTTT.

Many counts were recorded for this clonotype. The V gene is TRBV2, the J gene TRBJ2-4, with a possible D match to TRBD1 (6 bases). Trimming took 6 bases from V and 1 from J, leaving 10 bases between them. The CDR3 length is 14 residues. Germline CDR1 and CDR2: SNHLY and FYNNEI. The CDR3 loop is CASRRGNAKNIQYF. The CDR3, as DNA: TGTGCCAGCAGAAGGGGGAACGCCAAAAACATTCAGTACTTC.

This clonotype was picked up many times. The rearrangement uses TRBV12-3 or TRBV12-4 and TRBJ1-2; D unclear. This CDR3 is 12 amino acids long. V was clipped by 1 base and J by 6 bases, with 6 bases between them. CDR3 nucleotides: TGTGCCAGCAGTTTAGAAGGGAATGGCTACACCTTC. Its protein is CASSLEGNGYTF.

CDR3: CSASIRSLVVTQYF. The CDR3 DNA reads as TGCAGTGCTAGTATCCGTTCCTTAGTGGTTACGCAGTATTTT. The chain combines TRBV20-1 with TRBJ2-3; D gene uncertain. Germline values: CDR1 DFQATT, CDR2 SNEGSKA (reference sequence). The CDR3 extends over 14 amino acids. Trimming pared 3 bases from V and 8 bases from J, leaving 18 bases between.

The sample holds many counts of this clonotype. The chain combines TRBV6-1 with TRBJ1-5; TRBD1 agrees at 8 bases. Germline loops: CDR1 MNHNS, CDR2 SASEGT. Losses at the gene ends were 6 bases for V and 5 bases for J; bases not matched to a gene: 12. The CDR3 is made up of 16 amino acids. This CDR3 reads CASRNGQGLVYQPQHF. The CDR3 region has the DNA TGTGCCAGCAGAAACGGACAGGGACTAGTTTATCAGCCCCAGCATTTT.

This clonotype was seen at least ten times. The chain joins TRBV5-1 to TRBJ2-1; 10 bases map to TRBD2. V shed 2 bases and J 8 bases; nucleotides not matched to a gene: 4. CDR1 SGHRS and CDR2 YFSETQ come from the germline V gene. The CDR3 covers 14 residues. CDR3: CASSFQRGGDEQFF. CDR3 coding DNA: TGCGCCAGCAGCTTCCAGCGGGGGGGCGATGAGCAGTTCTTC.

This clonotype has ten or more counts. The CDR3 bases are TGCGCCAGCAGCCAAGCGGCGCTAGCGGGGGGCGGGCGAGAGACCCAGTACTTC. This sequence encodes CASSQAALAGGGRETQYF. The chain employs TRBV4-1 and TRBJ2-5; 11 nucleotides match TRBD2. Per germline, CDR1 MGHRA and CDR2 YSYEKL. J gave up 4 bases and V 1 base, and 11 bases lay outside the gene matches. The CDR3 contains 18 residues.

This clonotype was counted many times. The chain is built from TRBV5-1 and TRBJ2-1; TRBD2 agrees at 8 bases. Germline CDR1 is SGHRS and CDR2 is YFSETQ. The CDR3 runs 14 residues. The V segment lost 2 bases and the J segment 7 bases; nucleotides outside the gene matches: 5. CDR3 loop: CASSFTGGPNEQFF. The CDR3 DNA sequence: TGCGCCAGCAGCTTCACGGGGGGGCCAAATGAGCAGTTCTTC.

This clonotype was picked up many times. The V call is TRBV4-3, the J call TRBJ1-2; D possibly corresponds to TRBD1 (5 bases). V lost 4 bases to trimming and J lost 7 bases, with 16 bases between them. The CDR3 extends over 14 amino acids. Germline CDR1 LGHNA, CDR2 YSLEER. As DNA, the CDR3 is TGCGCCAGCAGCCGCGCCCTGACAGCGACTGGCTACACCTTC. Its translation: CASSRALTATGYTF.

This clonotype has at least ten counts. The chain employs TRBV5-1 and TRBJ1-3; D gene unclear. From germline, CDR1 is SGHRS and CDR2 YFSETQ. This CDR3 region has 15 residues. Trimming removed 1 base from V and 0 bases from J, with 8 bases in between. The CDR3 loop reads CASSLTAISGNTIYF. The CDR3 nucleotides are TGCGCCAGCAGCTTGACGGCTATCTCTGGAAACACCATATATTTT. The whole variable domain, remainder taken from reference TRBV5-1 and TRBJ1-3, is KAGVTQTPRYLIKTRGQQVTLSCSPISGHRSVSWYQQTPGQGLQFLFEYFSETQRNKGNFPGRFSGRQFSNSRSEMNVSTLELGDSALYLCASSLTAISGNTIYFGEGSWLTVV.

This clonotype was picked up many times. The V and J genes are TRBV12-3 or TRBV12-4 and TRBJ2-1; D possibly corresponds to TRBD2 (5 bases). The CDR3 is 13 amino acids. Trimming took off 8 bases at V and 7 bases at J, with 15 bases between the two ends. CDR3 residues: CASVRAMRNEQFF. CDR3 sequence (DNA): TGTGCCAGCGTGAGGGCCATGCGAAATGAGCAGTTCTTC.